A selection of T cell receptor beta chains follows, all from one sample in a study of early T cells in non-severe SARS-CoV-2 infection. One entry per CDR3 protein results from TCRdb running MiXCR on the 5' RACE reads. There are about 73,000 distinct CDR3 sequences in the sample; around 13% occur only once, and around an eighth lies in the top ten. The specimen sequenced was whole blood. Source of these receptors: an adult who was a healthcare worker with PCR-confirmed SARS-CoV-2 infection or an uninfected control (not recorded which). The conserved cysteine and the conserved F or W are not part of the CDR3 here. The order of the fields is J gene, V gene, D gene, CDR3 protein. A D gene is named only where the DNA matches it firmly.

j_call: TRBJ1-2
v_call: TRBV6-1
d_call: TRBD1
cdr3_aa: ASRTGTGNWGYT

j_call: TRBJ1-6
v_call: TRBV7-3
d_call: NA
cdr3_aa: ASSLTGAGSPLH

j_call: TRBJ2-1
v_call: TRBV5-1
d_call: TRBD2
cdr3_aa: ASSPILAGGLNEQF

j_call: TRBJ2-2
v_call: TRBV20-1
d_call: NA
cdr3_aa: SARDATVSTGELF

j_call: TRBJ1-1
v_call: TRBV28
d_call: NA
cdr3_aa: ASAVDTEAF

j_call: TRBJ1-1
v_call: TRBV7-2
d_call: NA
cdr3_aa: ASRSFPAEPNTEAF

j_call: TRBJ2-3
v_call: TRBV28
d_call: NA
cdr3_aa: ASRQSSLGITDTQY

j_call: TRBJ1-1
v_call: TRBV28
d_call: TRBD1
cdr3_aa: ASRKPRGANTEAF

j_call: TRBJ1-1
v_call: TRBV28
d_call: NA
cdr3_aa: ASISPGGYTEAF

j_call: TRBJ2-3
v_call: TRBV10-3
d_call: TRBD2
cdr3_aa: AISLSGGYTDTQY

j_call: TRBJ1-1
v_call: TRBV7-9
d_call: TRBD1
cdr3_aa: ASSLGQGNMNTEAF

j_call: TRBJ2-7
v_call: TRBV29-1
d_call: NA
cdr3_aa: SAQEPVSEQY

j_call: TRBJ1-2
v_call: TRBV5-6
d_call: TRBD1
cdr3_aa: ASSHKQGVTVFGYT

j_call: TRBJ2-1
v_call: TRBV15
d_call: NA
cdr3_aa: ATSRDRRGSNEQF

j_call: TRBJ2-7
v_call: TRBV7-9
d_call: TRBD1
cdr3_aa: ASSHPVGQGIPSAEQY

j_call: TRBJ2-4
v_call: TRBV9
d_call: TRBD2
cdr3_aa: ASSGRNLAGGRDIQY

j_call: TRBJ1-2
v_call: TRBV5-6
d_call: NA
cdr3_aa: ASTSPRSERGYGYT

j_call: TRBJ2-1
v_call: TRBV6-2/TRBV6-3
d_call: NA
cdr3_aa: ASTSADNEQF

j_call: TRBJ1-5
v_call: TRBV30
d_call: NA
cdr3_aa: AWSVRAGSQGQPQH

j_call: TRBJ2-1
v_call: TRBV6-5
d_call: TRBD2
cdr3_aa: ASSYGGLAYENEQF

j_call: TRBJ2-2
v_call: TRBV7-6
d_call: TRBD1
cdr3_aa: ASSQSPTGLNTGELF

j_call: TRBJ2-2
v_call: TRBV2
d_call: NA
cdr3_aa: ASSDPGRGENTGELF

j_call: TRBJ2-4
v_call: TRBV10-2
d_call: NA
cdr3_aa: ASSSDGGIQY

j_call: TRBJ2-7
v_call: TRBV7-9
d_call: NA
cdr3_aa: ASSLDAYEQY

j_call: TRBJ2-7
v_call: TRBV3-1
d_call: TRBD2
cdr3_aa: ASSHTSGSYEQY

j_call: TRBJ1-1
v_call: TRBV6-6
d_call: NA
cdr3_aa: ASTFGSMVAEAF

j_call: TRBJ2-1
v_call: TRBV7-7
d_call: TRBD1
cdr3_aa: ASSPDRVSYNEQF

j_call: TRBJ2-1
v_call: TRBV12-3/TRBV12-4
d_call: NA
cdr3_aa: ASRRTVNEQF

j_call: TRBJ1-1
v_call: TRBV6-1
d_call: TRBD1
cdr3_aa: ASGQGGMNTEAF

j_call: TRBJ2-1
v_call: TRBV29-1
d_call: NA
cdr3_aa: SVELGASQF

j_call: TRBJ1-2
v_call: TRBV19
d_call: TRBD1
cdr3_aa: ASADRGRGGYT

j_call: TRBJ2-2
v_call: TRBV7-3
d_call: NA
cdr3_aa: ASSLGPRGELF

j_call: TRBJ2-2
v_call: TRBV7-3
d_call: TRBD2
cdr3_aa: ASSPGGGRRVDTGELF

j_call: TRBJ2-3
v_call: TRBV29-1
d_call: NA
cdr3_aa: SVDGTDTQY

j_call: TRBJ1-1
v_call: TRBV5-1
d_call: TRBD1
cdr3_aa: ASSLGRRDRVNTEAF

j_call: TRBJ1-4
v_call: TRBV12-3/TRBV12-4
d_call: NA
cdr3_aa: ATINIGGEKLF

j_call: TRBJ2-5
v_call: TRBV12-3/TRBV12-4
d_call: NA
cdr3_aa: ASSFRWGETQY

j_call: TRBJ1-2
v_call: TRBV12-3/TRBV12-4
d_call: NA
cdr3_aa: ASSLAPGARGYT

j_call: TRBJ2-4
v_call: TRBV5-6
d_call: NA
cdr3_aa: ASSEGIKNIQY

j_call: TRBJ2-3
v_call: TRBV5-1
d_call: TRBD1
cdr3_aa: ASSLDRGSTDTQY

j_call: TRBJ2-3
v_call: TRBV4-3
d_call: NA
cdr3_aa: ASSQGIIGDTQY

j_call: TRBJ2-7
v_call: TRBV28
d_call: NA
cdr3_aa: ASSSGSGEQY

j_call: TRBJ2-5
v_call: TRBV4-2
d_call: NA
cdr3_aa: ASSQDAGPGTQY

j_call: TRBJ1-2
v_call: TRBV29-1
d_call: TRBD1
cdr3_aa: SVEGDRGHYGYT

j_call: TRBJ1-1
v_call: TRBV11-2
d_call: NA
cdr3_aa: ASSIAVGRSTEAF

j_call: TRBJ1-3
v_call: TRBV12-3/TRBV12-4
d_call: NA
cdr3_aa: ASSPVGGAGNTIY

j_call: TRBJ2-3
v_call: TRBV29-1
d_call: TRBD2
cdr3_aa: SVEGEAGANTDTQY

j_call: TRBJ2-5
v_call: TRBV5-1
d_call: NA
cdr3_aa: ASMSTGSQETQY

j_call: TRBJ1-2
v_call: TRBV28
d_call: NA
cdr3_aa: ASSFGTHYGYT

j_call: TRBJ1-3
v_call: TRBV7-2
d_call: TRBD1
cdr3_aa: ASSLRGTGVWGSGNTIY